Here is one T cell receptor beta chain with its context. Its antigen remains unknown. These data originate in a study of beta chain features in type 1 diabetes. Study-level information: Patients and healthy donors were similar in age, gender and cell yields.

V lost 0 bases to trimming and J lost 3 bases, with 9 bases between them. CDR3 length equals 14 residues. Germline CDR1 is SGHRS and CDR2 is YFSETQ. Isolated RNA was reverse transcribed in full, so expressed TCRB transcripts were sequenced. Measured with immunoSEQ multiplex PCR; TCRdb has only the in-frame clones, and not every one. The sample records tens of thousands of clones, roughly three quarters being singletons. Findings and caveats of the study: The influence of HLA type on TCRB rearrangement stayed undetermined.

Sequencing used Tregs from blood. The receptor's source is a woman aged 40 to 55 in good health. The J gene is TRBJ1-1, the V gene TRBV5-1; D uncertain. The CDR3 here is CASSLDSGDTEAFF. The CDR3 DNA reads TGCGCCAGCAGCTTGGACAGCGGGGACACTGAAGCTTTCTTT.